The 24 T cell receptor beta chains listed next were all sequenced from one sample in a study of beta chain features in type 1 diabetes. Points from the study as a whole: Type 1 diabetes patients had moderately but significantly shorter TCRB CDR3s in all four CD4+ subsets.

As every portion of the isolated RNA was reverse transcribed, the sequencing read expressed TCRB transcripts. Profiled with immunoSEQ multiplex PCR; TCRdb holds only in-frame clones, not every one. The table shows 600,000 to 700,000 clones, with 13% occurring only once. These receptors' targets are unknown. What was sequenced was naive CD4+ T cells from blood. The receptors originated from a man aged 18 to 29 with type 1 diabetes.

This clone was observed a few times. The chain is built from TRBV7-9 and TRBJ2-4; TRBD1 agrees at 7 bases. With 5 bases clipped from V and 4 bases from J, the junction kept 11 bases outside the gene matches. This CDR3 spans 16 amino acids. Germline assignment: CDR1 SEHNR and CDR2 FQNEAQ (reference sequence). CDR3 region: CASSPDNKGAKNIQYF. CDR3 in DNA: TGTGCCAGCAGCCCCGACAATAAGGGGGCGAAAAACATTCAGTACTTC.

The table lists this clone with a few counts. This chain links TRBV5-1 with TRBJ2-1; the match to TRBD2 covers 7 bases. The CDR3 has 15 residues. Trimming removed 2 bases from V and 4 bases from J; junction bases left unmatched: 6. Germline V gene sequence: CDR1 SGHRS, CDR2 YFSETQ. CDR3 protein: CASSFAGDYYNEQFF. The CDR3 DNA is TGCGCCAGCAGCTTTGCGGGGGACTATTACAATGAGCAGTTCTTC.

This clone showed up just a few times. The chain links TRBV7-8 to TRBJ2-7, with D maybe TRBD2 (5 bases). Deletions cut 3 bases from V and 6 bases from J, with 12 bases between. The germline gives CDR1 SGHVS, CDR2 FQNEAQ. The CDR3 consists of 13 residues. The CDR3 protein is CASSFDGSTEQYF. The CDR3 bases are TGTGCCAGCAGCTTCGATGGGAGCACCGAGCAGTACTTC.

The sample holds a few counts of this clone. CDR3 DNA sequence: TGTGCCAGCAGCGCCCTTGGCGGAAACAATGAGCAGTTCTTC. It codes for CASSALGGNNEQFF. The chain links TRBV7-2 to TRBJ2-1; D is unclear. The germline V gene has CDR1 SGHTA and CDR2 FQGNSA. V was trimmed by 5 bases and J by 5 bases, leaving 13 bases between them. This CDR3 region has 14 residues.

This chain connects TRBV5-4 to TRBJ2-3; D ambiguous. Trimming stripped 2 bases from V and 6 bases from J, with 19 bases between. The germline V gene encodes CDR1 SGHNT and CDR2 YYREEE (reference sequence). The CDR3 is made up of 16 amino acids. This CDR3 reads CASSFLPTPPGDTQYF. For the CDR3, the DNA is TGTGCCAGCAGCTTCCTCCCGACTCCCCCCGGGGATACGCAGTATTTT.

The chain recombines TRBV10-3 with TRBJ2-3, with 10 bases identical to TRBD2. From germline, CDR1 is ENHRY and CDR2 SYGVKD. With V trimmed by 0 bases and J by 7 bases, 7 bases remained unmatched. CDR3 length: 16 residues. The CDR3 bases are TGTGCCATCAGTGAGTCTGGAGCGGGGGGGCCGAATACGCAGTATTTT. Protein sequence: CAISESGAGGPNTQYF.

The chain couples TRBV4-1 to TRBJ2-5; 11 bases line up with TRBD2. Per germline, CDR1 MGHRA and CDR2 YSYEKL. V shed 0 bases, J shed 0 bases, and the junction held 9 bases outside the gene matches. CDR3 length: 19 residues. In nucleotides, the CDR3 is TGCGCCAGCAGCCAAGAACCCTTATCTAGCGGGGGGTACCAAGAGACCCAGTACTTC. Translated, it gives CASSQEPLSSGGYQETQYF.

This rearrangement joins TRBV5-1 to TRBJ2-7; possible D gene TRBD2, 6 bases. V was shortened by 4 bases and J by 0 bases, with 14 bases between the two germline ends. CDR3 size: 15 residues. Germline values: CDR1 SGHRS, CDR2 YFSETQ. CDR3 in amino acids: CASSERPGLSYEQYF. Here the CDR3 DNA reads TGCGCCAGCAGCGAGAGACCGGGACTCTCCTACGAGCAGTACTTC.

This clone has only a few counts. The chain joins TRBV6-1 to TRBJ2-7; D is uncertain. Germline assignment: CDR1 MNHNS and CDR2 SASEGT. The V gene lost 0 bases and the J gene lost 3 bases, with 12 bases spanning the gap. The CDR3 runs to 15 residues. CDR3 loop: CASSEAVQNFYEQYF. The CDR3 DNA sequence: TGTGCCAGCAGTGAAGCGGTACAGAATTTCTACGAGCAGTACTTC.

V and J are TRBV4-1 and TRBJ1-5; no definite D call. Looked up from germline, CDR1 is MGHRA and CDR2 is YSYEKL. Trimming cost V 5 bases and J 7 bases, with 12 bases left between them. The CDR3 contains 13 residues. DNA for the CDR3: TGCGCCAGCAGCTCCCCGGGTGGGCAGCCCCAGCATTTT. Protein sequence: CASSSPGGQPQHF.

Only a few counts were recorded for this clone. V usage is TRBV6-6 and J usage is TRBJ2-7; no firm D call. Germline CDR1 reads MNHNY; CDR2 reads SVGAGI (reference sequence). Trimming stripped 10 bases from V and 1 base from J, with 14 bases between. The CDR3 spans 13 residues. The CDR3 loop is CAISPDGSYEQYF. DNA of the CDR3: TGTGCCATCAGCCCCGACGGATCCTACGAGCAGTACTTC.

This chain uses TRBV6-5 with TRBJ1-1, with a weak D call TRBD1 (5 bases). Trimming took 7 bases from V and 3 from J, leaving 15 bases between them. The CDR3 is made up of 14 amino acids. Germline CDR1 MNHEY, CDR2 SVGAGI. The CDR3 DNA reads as TGTGCCAGCACTGCAGGGAACCCGGACACTGAAGCTTTCTTT. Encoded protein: CASTAGNPDTEAFF.

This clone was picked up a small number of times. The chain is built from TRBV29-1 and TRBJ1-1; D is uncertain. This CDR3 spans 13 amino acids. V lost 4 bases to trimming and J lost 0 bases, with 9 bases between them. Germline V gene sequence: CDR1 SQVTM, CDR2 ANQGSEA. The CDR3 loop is CSVARRLNTEAFF. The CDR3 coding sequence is TGCAGCGTTGCGAGGCGTTTGAACACTGAAGCTTTCTTT.

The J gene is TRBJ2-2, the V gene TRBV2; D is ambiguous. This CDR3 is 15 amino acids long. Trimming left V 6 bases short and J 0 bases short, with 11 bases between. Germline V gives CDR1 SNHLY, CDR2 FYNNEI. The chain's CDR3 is CASSLSPANTGELFF. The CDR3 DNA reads TGTGCCAGCAGCTTATCTCCAGCGAACACCGGGGAGCTGTTTTTT.

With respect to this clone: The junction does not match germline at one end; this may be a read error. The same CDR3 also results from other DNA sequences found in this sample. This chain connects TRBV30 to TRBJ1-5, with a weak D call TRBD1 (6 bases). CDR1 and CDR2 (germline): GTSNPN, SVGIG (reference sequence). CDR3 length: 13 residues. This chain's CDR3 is CAWRGTTDQPQHF. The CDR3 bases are TGTGCCTGGAGGGGGACAACCGATCAGCCCCAACATTTT. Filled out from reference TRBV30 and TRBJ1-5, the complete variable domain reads SQTIHQWPATLVQPVGSPLSLECTVEGTSNPNLYWYRQAAGRGLQLLFYSVGIGQISSEVPQNLSASRPQDRQFILSSKKLLLSDSGFYLCAWRGTTDQPQHFGDGTRLSIL.

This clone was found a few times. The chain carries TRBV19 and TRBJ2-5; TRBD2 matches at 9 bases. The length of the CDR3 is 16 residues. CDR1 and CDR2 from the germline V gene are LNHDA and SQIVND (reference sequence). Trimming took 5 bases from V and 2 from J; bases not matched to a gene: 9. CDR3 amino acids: CASSAGTSSQQETQYF. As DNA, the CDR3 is TGTGCCAGTAGTGCAGGGACTAGCTCTCAACAAGAGACCCAGTACTTC.

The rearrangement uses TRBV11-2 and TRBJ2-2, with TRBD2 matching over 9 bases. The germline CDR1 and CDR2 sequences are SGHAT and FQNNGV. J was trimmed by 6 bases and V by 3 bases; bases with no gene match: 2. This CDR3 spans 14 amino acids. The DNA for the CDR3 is TGTGCCAGCAGCTTGGGACTAGCAGCCGGGGAGCTGTTTTTT. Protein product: CASSLGLAAGELFF.

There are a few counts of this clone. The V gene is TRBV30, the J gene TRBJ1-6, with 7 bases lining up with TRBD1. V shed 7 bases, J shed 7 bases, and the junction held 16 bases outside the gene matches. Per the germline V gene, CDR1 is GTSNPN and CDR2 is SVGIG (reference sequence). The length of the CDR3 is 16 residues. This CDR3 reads CASKPLGTAINSPLHF. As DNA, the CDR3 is TGTGCCTCCAAACCTCTGGGGACAGCGATAAATTCACCCCTCCACTTT.

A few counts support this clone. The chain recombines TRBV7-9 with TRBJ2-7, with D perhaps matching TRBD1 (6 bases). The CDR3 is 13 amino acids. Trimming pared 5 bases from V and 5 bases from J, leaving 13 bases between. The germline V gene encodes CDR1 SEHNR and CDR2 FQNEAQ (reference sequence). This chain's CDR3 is CASSGDRSHEQYF. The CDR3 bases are TGTGCCAGCAGCGGCGACAGGTCCCACGAGCAGTACTTC.

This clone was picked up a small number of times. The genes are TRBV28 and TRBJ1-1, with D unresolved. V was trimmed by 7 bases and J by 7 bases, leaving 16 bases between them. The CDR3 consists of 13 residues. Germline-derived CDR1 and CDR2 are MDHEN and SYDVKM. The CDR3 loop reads CASIQGRNVEAFF. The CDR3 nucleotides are TGTGCCAGCATCCAAGGTCGAAATGTTGAAGCTTTCTTT. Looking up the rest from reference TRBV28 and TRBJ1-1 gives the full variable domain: DVKVTQSSRYLVKRTGEKVFLECVQDMDHENMFWYRQDPGLGLRLIYFSYDVKMKEKGDIPEGYSVSREKKERFSLILESASTNQTSMYLCASIQGRNVEAFFGQGTRLTVV.

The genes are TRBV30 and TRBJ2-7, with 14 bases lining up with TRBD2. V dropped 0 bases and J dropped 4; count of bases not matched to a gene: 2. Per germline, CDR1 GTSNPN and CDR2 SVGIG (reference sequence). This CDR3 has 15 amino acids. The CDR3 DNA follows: TGTGCCTGGAGTGTAGGGACTAGCGGGGGTTACGAGCAGTACTTC. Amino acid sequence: CAWSVGTSGGYEQYF.

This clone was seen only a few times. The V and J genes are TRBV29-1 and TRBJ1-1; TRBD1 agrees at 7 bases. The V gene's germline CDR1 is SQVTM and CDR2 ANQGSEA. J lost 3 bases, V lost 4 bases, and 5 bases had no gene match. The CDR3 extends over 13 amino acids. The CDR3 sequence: CSVGGTVDTEAFF. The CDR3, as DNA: TGCAGCGTTGGGGGGACAGTTGACACTGAAGCTTTCTTT.

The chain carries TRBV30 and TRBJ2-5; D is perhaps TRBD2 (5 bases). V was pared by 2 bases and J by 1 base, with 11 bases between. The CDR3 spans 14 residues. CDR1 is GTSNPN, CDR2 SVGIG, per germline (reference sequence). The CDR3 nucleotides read TGTGCCTGGAGTTGGTTACTAGGCCAAGAGACCCAGTACTTC. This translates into CAWSWLLGQETQYF.

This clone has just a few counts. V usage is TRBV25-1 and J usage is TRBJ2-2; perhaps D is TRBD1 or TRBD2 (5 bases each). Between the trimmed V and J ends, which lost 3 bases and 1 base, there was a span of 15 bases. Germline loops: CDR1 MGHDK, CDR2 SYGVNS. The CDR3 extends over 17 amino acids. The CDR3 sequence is CASSDLGGGGNTGELFF. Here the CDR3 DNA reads TGTGCCAGCAGTGACCTTGGGGGTGGTGGGAACACCGGGGAGCTGTTTTTT.